This T cell receptor (beta chain) was sequenced for a study of CD8+ T cells in alopecia areata. Sample treatment: oral pan-JAK inhibitor, 5-10 mg twice daily. cDNA prepared by RNA extraction and subsequent reverse transcription served as the template for sequencing. Sequenced by immunoSEQ multiplex PCR; TCRdb stores in-frame clones only, minus some. The sample has under 150,000 clones; roughly three fifths are singletons. This clone occurred a few times. This CDR3 is 13 amino acids long. Germline V gene sequence: CDR1 SQVTM, CDR2 ANQGSEA. Trimming removed 3 bases from V and 10 bases from J; junction bases left unmatched: 9.

V usage is TRBV29-1 and J usage is TRBJ1-1; TRBD1 agrees at 9 bases. The material was CD4+ T cells sorted from blood, obtained at week 24, from a patient treated with tofacitinib. This clonotype was sampled from a human donor with alopecia areata. The CDR3 coding sequence is TGCAGCGTTGAGCAAAGGACAGGGGTAGGAGCTTTCTTT. As protein: CSVEQRTGVGAFF.